Included here is one T cell receptor (beta chain) sequence, with context. The data belong to a study of blood T cell repertoires in COVID-19. Germline V lookup: CDR1 MNHEY, CDR2 SVGAGI. The CDR3 has 14 residues. V lost 6 bases, J lost 3 bases, and 7 bases stayed unmatched. TCRdb keeps only in-frame clones here, not all; method: immunoSEQ multiplex PCR. The sample has 150,000 or so clones; 87% are singletons. Sequenced sample: peripheral blood. The receptor's source is an elderly man with acute or convalescent COVID-19. V gene TRBV6-5 combines with J gene TRBJ1-2; TRBD1 matches 7 bases. As DNA, the CDR3 is TGTGCCAGCAGGACACAGGGGCTAGACTATGGCTACACCTTC. This gives the protein CASRTQGLDYGYTF.